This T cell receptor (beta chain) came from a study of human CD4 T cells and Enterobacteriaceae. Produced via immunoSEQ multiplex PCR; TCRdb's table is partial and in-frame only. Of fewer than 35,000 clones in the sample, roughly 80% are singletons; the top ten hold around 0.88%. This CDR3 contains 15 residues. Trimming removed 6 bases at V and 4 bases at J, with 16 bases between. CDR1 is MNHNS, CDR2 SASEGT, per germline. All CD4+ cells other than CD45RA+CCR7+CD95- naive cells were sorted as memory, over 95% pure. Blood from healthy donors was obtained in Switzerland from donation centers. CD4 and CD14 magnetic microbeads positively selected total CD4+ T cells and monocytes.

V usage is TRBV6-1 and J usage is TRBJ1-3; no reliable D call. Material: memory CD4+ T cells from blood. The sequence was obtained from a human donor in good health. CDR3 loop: CASSRDPDPGNTIYF. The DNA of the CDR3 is TGTGCCAGCAGCCGCGATCCGGACCCAGGAAACACCATATATTTT.